Listed below are T cell receptor beta chains from one sample, sequenced in a study of neurological immune-mediated disorders. MiXCR, run by TCRdb on the 5' RACE reads, gives a single entry per CDR3 protein. The table has 65,000 to 70,000 distinct CDR3 sequences, approximately 4.2% seen once. The sample taken for sequencing was PBMCs. The receptors derive from a man aged 50-59 years with multiple sclerosis. Both conserved end residues are trimmed from each CDR3.

v_gene,CDR3aa
TRBV15,ATRAQGRSADQPQN
TRBV5-1,ASSLGLPPRTDTQY
TRBV5-1,ASSWGQGRALH
TRBV6-5,ASRPPRGTDTQY
TRBV10-1,ASSDGLDTQY
TRBV5-1,ASSLDGQGALGRES
TRBV11-2,ASRPIRQGARNTIY
TRBV20-1,SGSRSPTEAF
TRBV6-5,ASSYSAGTDTQY
TRBV9,ASSVSPGSGANVLT
TRBV4-2,ASSQGPGTGELF
TRBV7-2,ASSLGSGRVYEQY
TRBV27,ASSRTGGTKNIQY
TRBV12-3/TRBV12-4,ASSFLGTDTQY
TRBV20-1,SARESGGVSYNEQF
TRBV5-1,ASSSTGTGTYEQY
TRBV5-1,ASSSPDRGKNIQY
TRBV4-3,ASSQEYGGAAGELF
TRBV27,ASSVVGQGNSPLH
TRBV6-2/TRBV6-3,ASSPLGVYTDTQY
TRBV20-1,SARDLTSGGQTDTQY
TRBV5-5,ASSLLAGEPINEQF
TRBV12-3/TRBV12-4,ASRGLAGNNEQF
TRBV9,ASSVELGQDTYGYT
TRBV7-9,ASSLAGAKNIQY
TRBV7-2,ASRIINEQF
TRBV3-1,ASSQARWGEAF
TRBV6-5,ASGRQGNEKLF
TRBV18,ASSPDSTDTQY
TRBV4-3,ASSQDQQNYGYT
TRBV5-1,ASSWLTGADTGELF
TRBV5-1,ASSLVGSGGAYNEQF
TRBV10-3,AIRSSGDEETQY
TRBV28,ASSPGQPETQY
TRBV4-1,ASSQDRGNQPQH
TRBV5-6,ASRKLGPPNYGYT
TRBV20-1,SARDPRVHEQF